This TCR beta chain was documented in a study of blood T cell repertoires in COVID-19. Whole-study context: Sources were T cells, B-cell-depleted T cells, or PBMCs; the material itself was cDNA or gDNA.

CDR1 is SGHTS and CDR2 is YDEGEE in the germline V gene. This CDR3 spans 15 amino acids. V lost 0 bases and J lost 0, with 10 bases in between. There are a few counts of this clone. Per the original data handling: Reference gene primer amplification gave nucleated cell count estimates. The repertoire was sequenced with immunoSEQ multiplex PCR; TCRdb's copy has only in-frame clones and lacks some. V and J calls and clone size are as listed in that table; D and trimming were resolved from the DNA. This table holds approximately 86,000 clones, about nine tenths found once. This chain connects TRBV5-8 to TRBJ2-7; D may be TRBD1 (6 bases). This receptor was identified in a man aged 50 or older with acute or convalescent COVID-19. Sequenced input: peripheral blood. The CDR3 DNA reads as TGTGCCAGCAGCTTGGGACAGGCTGTCTCCTACGAGCAGTACTTC. It specifies CASSLGQAVSYEQYF.